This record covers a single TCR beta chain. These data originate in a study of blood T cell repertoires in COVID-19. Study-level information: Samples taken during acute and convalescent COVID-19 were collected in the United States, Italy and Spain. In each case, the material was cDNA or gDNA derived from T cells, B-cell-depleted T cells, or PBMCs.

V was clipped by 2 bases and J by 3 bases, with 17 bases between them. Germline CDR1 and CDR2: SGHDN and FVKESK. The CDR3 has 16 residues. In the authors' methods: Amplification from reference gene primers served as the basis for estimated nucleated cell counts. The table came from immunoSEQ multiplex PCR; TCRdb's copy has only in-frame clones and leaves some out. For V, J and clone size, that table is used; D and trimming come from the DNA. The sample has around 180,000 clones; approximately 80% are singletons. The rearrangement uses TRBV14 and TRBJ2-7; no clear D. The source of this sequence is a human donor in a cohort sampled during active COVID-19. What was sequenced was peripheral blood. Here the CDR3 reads CASSQMGSPHHYEQYF. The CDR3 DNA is TGTGCCAGCAGCCAAATGGGCAGTCCCCACCACTACGAGCAGTACTTC.